The 5 T cell receptor beta chains below were found in one sample sequenced in a study of tissue T cells after allogeneic stem cell transplantation. Clones were read by immunoSEQ multiplex PCR, and TCRdb kept only the in-frame ones, dropping some. The sample records about 26,000 clones, roughly nine tenths being singletons. Specimen: blood, collected before transplantation. The receptor set was obtained from a male donor older than 55 who later had graft-versus-host disease after an allogeneic stem cell transplant.

The chain joins TRBV5-1 to TRBJ2-7; D is unresolved. Trimming removed 4 bases from V and 6 bases from J, with 17 bases in between. This CDR3 region has 14 residues. Germline V gives CDR1 SGHRS, CDR2 YFSETQ. CDR3 DNA: TGCGCCAGCAGCCCCGAGACGGGTTTGGGCGAGCAGTACTTC. Amino acids: CASSPETGLGEQYF.

The genes are TRBV28 and TRBJ2-5; 8 bases are a match to TRBD1. Germline loops: CDR1 MDHEN, CDR2 SYDVKM. There are 15 residues in the CDR3. Trimming cost V 5 bases and J 2 bases; bases outside gene matches: 7. Here the CDR3 reads CASSVTGGPQETQYF. The CDR3 DNA sequence: TGTGCCAGCAGTGTTACAGGGGGTCCACAAGAGACCCAGTACTTC.

The J gene is TRBJ2-7, the V gene TRBV7-3; 9 bases agree with TRBD2. Germline V gives CDR1 SGHTA, CDR2 FQGTGA. V trimming: 4 bases; J trimming: 5 bases; junction bases outside the gene matches: 3. The CDR3 extends over 13 amino acids. For the CDR3, the DNA is TGTGCCAGCAGCTGGGGACTAGCAAACGAGCAGTACTTC. Amino acids: CASSWGLANEQYF.

CDR3 coding DNA: TGCGCCAGCAGCGTATGGGGAGAGACCCAGTACTTC. Its protein is CASSVWGETQYF. The genes are TRBV5-1 and TRBJ2-5; D is ambiguous. The CDR3 extends over 12 amino acids. Looked up from germline, CDR1 is SGHRS and CDR2 is YFSETQ. V shed 4 bases and J shed 4 bases, with 8 bases lying between them.

This sequence joins TRBV19 and TRBJ1-2; D perhaps matches TRBD1 (5 bases). The CDR3 length is 12 residues. Germline V gene sequence: CDR1 LNHDA, CDR2 SQIVND (reference sequence). Deletions cut 2 bases from V and 9 bases from J, with 10 bases between. CDR3 coding DNA: TGTGCCAGTAGTATATGGGGCTCGCGCTACACCTTC. It codes for CASSIWGSRYTF.